Listed below are T cell receptor beta chains from one sample, sequenced in a study of blood T cell repertoires in COVID-19. The repertoire was sequenced with immunoSEQ multiplex PCR; TCRdb's copy has only in-frame clones and lacks some. The sample includes about 73,000 clones, 70% to 75% of them seen just once. Material: peripheral blood. These receptors were obtained from a man in his 60s with acute or convalescent COVID-19. CDR3s include the opening cysteine and the closing phenylalanine or tryptophan. Each record gives: clone size, V gene, J gene, D gene, CDR3 DNA, CDR3 protein. D genes are given only for firm matches. Rows give clone size only sometimes, using once, few, many, or a class for an expanded clone.

.	TRBV12-3/TRBV12-4	TRBJ2-4	TRBD2	TGTGCCAGCAGCCCGACTAGCTGGAACATTCAGTACTTC	CASSPTSWNIQYF
.	TRBV5-1	TRBJ1-1	TRBD1	TGCGCCAGCAGCTTGGCGACAGGGGGTGACACTGAAGCTTTCTTT	CASSLATGGDTEAFF
.	TRBV2	TRBJ1-2	.	TGTGCCAGCAGTGAATTGAGGGAGAATGGCTACACCTTC	CASSELRENGYTF
few	TRBV2	TRBJ2-2	TRBD2	TGTGCCAGCAGTGAAGGGACTAGCGGGAACACCGGGGAGCTGTTTTTT	CASSEGTSGNTGELFF
.	TRBV19	TRBJ1-2	TRBD1	TGTGCCAGTAGTAGGGACAGGGGACGCTACACCTTC	CASSRDRGRYTF
.	TRBV7-8	TRBJ2-5	TRBD2	TGTGCCAGCAGCTTAGCATTAGCGGGAAGGGAGACCCAGTACTTC	CASSLALAGRETQYF
.	TRBV28	TRBJ2-5	TRBD1	TGTGCCAGCAGTCCCGAAAGGGGGCGAGAGACCCAGTACTTC	CASSPERGRETQYF
.	TRBV6-2/TRBV6-3	TRBJ1-1	.	TGTGCCAGCACCCCATACAGGGAATCTGAAGCTTTCTTT	CASTPYRESEAFF
.	TRBV19	TRBJ1-2	.	TGTGCCAGTAGTCGGCGGGGGCTCACTACCACGCTCTATGGCTACACCTTC	CASSRRGLTTTLYGYTF
.	TRBV9	TRBJ1-2	TRBD1	TGTGCCAGCAGCCCCCCTCCGGGACAGGAGAGGGGTGGCTACACCTTC	CASSPPPGQERGGYTF
.	TRBV10-2	TRBJ1-6	TRBD1	TGCGCCAGCATGAGGGACAGGGGAAATTCACCCCTCCACTTT	CASMRDRGNSPLHF